These 6 T cell receptor beta chains came from one sample sequenced in a study of identifying expanded T cells in peripheral blood. Produced via immunoSEQ multiplex PCR; TCRdb's table is partial and in-frame only. This table holds 85,000 to 120,000 clones, around 88% found once. The sequencing input was blood. These receptors all stem from a person between 18 and 75 years old in good health.

This chain connects TRBV12-5 to TRBJ2-7; the match to TRBD1 covers 7 bases. After removal of 5 bases from V and 6 bases from J, the junction contained 4 bases not matched to a gene. The germline V gene has CDR1 LGHNT and CDR2 FRNRAP. The CDR3 is 12 residues long. The CDR3 spells CASGIPGGEQYF. The CDR3 nucleotides are TGTGCTAGTGGTATACCAGGGGGCGAGCAGTACTTC.

The genes are TRBV28 and TRBJ1-1; the D gene is possibly TRBD1 (6 bases). Germline CDR1 is MDHEN and CDR2 is SYDVKM. With 5 bases removed from V and 7 bases from J, the gap between germline ends came to 17 bases. The CDR3 sequence is 14 residues long. The CDR3 coding sequence is TGTGCCAGCAGTATAACCGGGACACGGATTGAAGCTTTCTTT. Translated: CASSITGTRIEAFF.

This clone was recorded a few times. The rearrangement uses TRBV4-3 and TRBJ2-5, with D uncertain. Deletions cut 1 base from V and 7 bases from J, with 13 bases between. Germline values: CDR1 LGHNA, CDR2 YSLEER. The CDR3 loop spans 14 amino acids. The CDR3 region has the DNA TGCGCCAGCAGCCAAGTGGGCCCAGCAGGGACCCAGTACTTC. This gives the protein CASSQVGPAGTQYF.

The V call is TRBV18, the J call TRBJ2-5; 10 bases agree with TRBD1. From germline, CDR1 is KGHSH and CDR2 LQKENI. The CDR3 contains 14 residues. V gave up 5 bases and J gave up 4 bases; unmatched junction bases: 4. CDR3 bases: TGTGCCAGCTCAGAAGGGACAGGGGCAGAGACCCAGTACTTC. Encoded protein: CASSEGTGAETQYF.

The chain combines TRBV7-2 with TRBJ1-1; D remains ambiguous. Trimming shortened V by 1 base and J by 0 bases, and 9 bases separated the two germline ends. This CDR3 region has 15 residues. CDR1 is SGHTA and CDR2 is FQGNSA in the germline V gene. DNA of the CDR3: TGTGCCAGCAGCTTAGACTACAGTATGAACACTGAAGCTTTCTTT. It translates to CASSLDYSMNTEAFF. The variable domain in full, with the rest retrieved from reference TRBV7-2 and TRBJ1-1, is GAGVSQSPSNKVTEKGKDVELRCDPISGHTALYWYRQSLGQGLEFLIYFQGNSAPDKSGLPSDRFSAERTGGSVSTLTIQRTQQEDSAVYLCASSLDYSMNTEAFFGQGTRLTVV.

This chain joins TRBV19 and TRBJ1-3, with D tentatively TRBD1 (5 bases). Germline V lookup: CDR1 LNHDA, CDR2 SQIVND (reference sequence). The CDR3 sequence is 17 residues long. V gave up 0 bases and J gave up 2 bases, with 14 bases separating them. Here the CDR3 DNA reads TGTGCCAGTAGTATAGATTACGGGACCGGGCCTGGAAACACCATATATTTT. Its translation is CASSIDYGTGPGNTIYF. Combining the CDR3 with reference TRBV19 and TRBJ1-3 gives the whole variable domain DGGITQSPKYLFRKEGQNVTLSCEQNLNHDAMYWYRQDPGQGLRLIYYSQIVNDFQKGDIAEGYSVSREKKESFPLTVTSAQKNPTAFYLCASSIDYGTGPGNTIYFGEGSWLTVV.